One and the same sample provided the 13 T cell receptor beta chains below, sequenced in a study of T cell clonality in common variable immunodeficiency. Sequencing was performed with immunoSEQ multiplex PCR; in TCRdb, only in-frame clones are kept and a portion is missing. This sample comprises around 34,000 clones, none seen once only. What was sequenced was peripheral blood mononuclear cells. The receptors shown here come from a person between 18 and 75 years old in good health.

This clone was counted between two and nine times. The read falls 3 residues short of the CDR3 end, and the missing part is taken from the germline J gene. The chain is built from TRBV11-2 and TRBJ1-2; TRBD1 matches at 7 bases. This CDR3 has 15 residues. From germline, CDR1 is SGHAT and CDR2 FQNNGV. J lost 2 bases, V lost 2 bases, and 5 bases had no gene match. This CDR3 reads CASSLTGQSNYGYTF. The DNA read from the CDR3 is TGTGCCAGCAGCTTAACGGGACAGTCAAACTATGGC. Variable domain in full (rest from reference TRBV11-2 and TRBJ1-2): EAGVAQSPRYKIIEKRQSVAFWCNPISGHATLYWYQQILGQGPKLLIQFQNNGVVDDSQLPKDRFSAERLKGVDSTLKIQPAKLEDSAVYLCASSLTGQSNYGYTFGSGTRLTVV.

This clone appeared many times. The missing CDR3 end, 3 residues past where the read stops, is filled in from the germline J gene. V and J are TRBV5-6 and TRBJ1-2, with 7 bases fitting TRBD1. V was clipped by 4 bases and J by 6 bases; unmatched bases: 6. The germline V gene has CDR1 SGHDT and CDR2 YYEEEE. This CDR3 is built from 13 residues. Partial CDR3 DNA: TGTGCCAGCAGCGCCGGGACAGAGAATGGC. Translation gives CASSAGTENG. In full, the CDR3 reads CASSAGTENGYTF. The whole variable domain, remainder taken from reference TRBV5-6 and TRBJ1-2, is DAGVTQSPTHLIKTRGQQVTLRCSPKSGHDTVSWYQQALGQGPQFIFQYYEEEERQRGNFPDRFSGHQFPNYSSELNVNALLLGDSALYLCASSAGTENGYTFGSGTRLTVV.

In this sample, this clone turned up a few times. With the read ending 3 residues before the CDR3 end, the germline J gene is used to fill in that end. The chain combines TRBV7-9 with TRBJ1-1, with TRBD1 matching over 7 bases. CDR1 and CDR2 from the germline V gene are SEHNR and FQNEAQ (reference sequence). V lost 2 bases to trimming and J lost 3 bases; unmatched junction nucleotides: 6. The CDR3 sequence is 15 residues long. The CDR3 loop reads CASSLYRGGDTEAFF. CDR3 DNA, as far as it was read: TGTGCCAGCAGCTTATACAGGGGTGGGGACACTGAA.

This clone was recorded at least ten times. The DNA read from the CDR3 is TGTGCCAGTAGTGGGCGGGAAGGGAGGGAGACC. As protein: CASSGREGRET. The entire CDR3 protein reads CASSGREGRETQYF. The chain is built from TRBV19 and TRBJ2-5; a possible D gene is TRBD2 (6 bases). The CDR3 extends 3 residues past the end of the read, so its final part is completed from the germline J gene. V lost 5 bases and J 5 bases, leaving 15 bases between the germline ends. Per germline, CDR1 LNHDA and CDR2 SQIVND (reference sequence). The CDR3 has 14 amino acids.

This clone was recorded at least ten times. The missing CDR3 end, 3 residues past where the read stops, is filled in from the germline J gene. The genes are TRBV7-2 and TRBJ2-5, with a weak D call TRBD2 (6 bases). CDR3 length: 14 amino acids. The germline V gene has CDR1 SGHTA and CDR2 FQGNSA. Trimming pared 5 bases from V and 2 bases from J, leaving 12 bases between. The sequenced CDR3 bases are TGTGCCAGCAGCAATCGGCGGGGACAAGAGACC. Its translation: CASSNRRGQET. The CDR3 in its entirety is CASSNRRGQETQYF.

This clone was detected many times. The sequenced fragment ends 3 residues before the CDR3 boundary, so the rest is inferred from the germline J gene. J is TRBJ2-1 and V is TRBV20-1; a possible D gene is TRBD2 (5 bases). V lost 5 bases, J lost 1 base, and 15 bases lay in between. This CDR3 region has 15 residues. The germline gives CDR1 DFQATT, CDR2 SNEGSKA (reference sequence). The CDR3 spells CSAPLPQRSYNEQFF. CDR3 DNA (partial): TGCAGTGCTCCCCTCCCACAGCGGTCCTACAATGAG.

This clone was picked up many times. The read finishes 3 residues shy of the CDR3 end, and the germline J gene is used to complete it. This sequence joins TRBV5-1 and TRBJ2-1; the match to TRBD2 covers 8 bases. Looked up from germline, CDR1 is SGHRS and CDR2 is YFSETQ. The trim removed 0 bases at V and 6 bases at J, leaving 2 bases unmatched. This CDR3 spans 14 amino acids. The chain's CDR3 is CASSLGLATNEQFF. CDR3 bases read: TGCGCCAGCAGCTTGGGACTAGCGACCAATGAG.

This clone was recorded many times. The CDR3 end lies 3 residues beyond the end of the read and is filled in from the germline J gene. This chain joins TRBV18 and TRBJ2-1, with 11 bases lining up with TRBD2. The CDR3 runs 17 residues. Trimming cost V 3 bases and J 0 bases; bases outside gene matches: 4. Germline V gene data show CDR1 as KGHSH and CDR2 as LQKENI. CDR3 region: CASSPGLADSSYNEQFF. The DNA read from the CDR3 is TGTGCCAGCTCACCGGGACTAGCGGATAGCTCCTACAATGAG. Supplemented by reference TRBV18 and TRBJ2-1, the full variable domain reads NAGVMQNPRHLVRRRGQEARLRCSPMKGHSHVYWYRQLPEEGLKFMVYLQKENIIDESGMPKERFSAEFPKEGPSILRIQQVVRGDSAAYFCASSPGLADSSYNEQFFGPGTRLTVL.

This clone was counted at least ten times. The sequenced fragment ends 3 residues before the CDR3 boundary, so the rest is inferred from the germline J gene. This chain uses TRBV23-1 with TRBJ1-1; D may be TRBD1 (6 bases). TRBV23-1 is labeled an ORF, and its function is uncertain. The V end was cut by 3 bases, the J end by 0 bases, with 11 bases between. There are 15 residues in the CDR3. This CDR3 is CASSHRGTLNTEAFF. The CDR3 DNA, read in part, is TGCGCCAGCAGTCATAGGGGGACCTTGAACACTGAA.

The sample holds many counts of this clone. The read is 3 residues too short to cover the CDR3 end, so that end is filled in from the germline J gene. The J gene is TRBJ2-7, the V gene TRBV7-9, with TRBD1 matching over 8 bases. Losses at the gene ends were 4 bases for V and 3 bases for J; bases not matched to a gene: 8. Germline values: CDR1 SEHNR, CDR2 FQNEAQ (reference sequence). The CDR3 length is 15 residues. Incomplete CDR3 DNA: TGTGCCAGCAGCTCCCCCCGAGACAGGGGCTACGAG. This translates into CASSSPRDRGYE. The full-length CDR3 reads as CASSSPRDRGYEQYF.

There are many counts of this clone. Read coverage stops 3 residues before the CDR3 terminus; the germline J gene supplies the remainder. The genes are TRBV20-1 and TRBJ2-5, with D perhaps TRBD2 (5 bases). CDR3 length equals 14 residues. Germline V gene lookup returns CDR1 DFQATT and CDR2 SNEGSKA (reference sequence). Between the trimmed V and J ends, which lost 0 bases and 5 bases, there was a span of 13 bases. The CDR3 spells CSARDPGKMETQYF. CDR3 DNA, as far as it was read: TGCAGTGCTAGAGATCCGGGGAAAATGGAGACC.

This clone was counted many times. The sequenced fragment ends 3 residues before the CDR3 boundary, so the rest is inferred from the germline J gene. The rearrangement uses TRBV20-1 and TRBJ2-3, with D possibly TRBD2 on 6 matching bases. CDR1 is DFQATT and CDR2 is SNEGSKA in the germline V gene (reference sequence). Trimming cost V 0 bases and J 8 bases, with 12 bases left between them. This CDR3 has 13 residues. This CDR3 reads CSARDRTSFTQYF. The part of the CDR3 DNA that was read is TGCAGTGCTAGAGATCGCACTAGCTTTACG.

This clone has a count of ten or more. The read is 3 residues too short to cover the CDR3 end, so that end is filled in from the germline J gene. The genes are TRBV2 and TRBJ1-1; TRBD1 matches 11 bases. Germline V gives CDR1 SNHLY, CDR2 FYNNEI. J lost 3 bases, V lost 5 bases, and 17 bases had no gene match. The CDR3 consists of 19 residues. The sequenced part of the CDR3 DNA is TGTGCCAGCAGTACGGACAGGGGGCGCCCCCCCTTCAGGGACACTGAA. This gives the protein CASSTDRGRPPFRDTE. The entire CDR3 sequence reads CASSTDRGRPPFRDTEAFF. Supplemented by reference TRBV2 and TRBJ1-1, the full variable domain reads EPEVTQTPSHQVTQMGQEVILRCVPISNHLYFYWYRQILGQKVEFLVSFYNNEISEKSEIFDDQFSVERPDGSNFTLKIRSTKLEDSAMYFCASSTDRGRPPFRDTEAFFGQGTRLTVV.